The 31 T cell receptor beta chains below were found in one sample sequenced in a study of blood T cell repertoires in COVID-19. TCRdb's table, derived via immunoSEQ multiplex PCR, lists solely in-frame clones and lacks some. In the table there are hundreds of thousands of clones, approximately 90% of which are singletons. The sample taken for sequencing was PBMCs or T cells enriched from blood (not recorded which). The receptors originated from a woman aged 30 to 39 who had recovered from COVID-19.

The chain employs TRBV11-2 and TRBJ2-7; 13 nucleotides agree with TRBD2. Germline CDR1 reads SGHAT; CDR2 reads FQNNGV. With V trimmed by 5 bases and J by 2 bases, 9 bases remained unmatched. The CDR3 sequence is 17 residues long. The CDR3 here is CASSPAKGLAGAYEQYF. The CDR3 DNA is TGTGCCAGCAGCCCGGCAAAAGGACTAGCGGGAGCCTACGAGCAGTACTTC.

The chain employs TRBV7-8 and TRBJ1-2; TRBD1 aligns across 9 bases. The CDR3 totals 15 residues. Per germline, CDR1 SGHVS and CDR2 FQNEAQ. V shed 5 bases and J 6 bases; nucleotides not matched to a gene: 10. CDR3 in amino acids: CASSPRGQGKDGYTF. In DNA, the CDR3 is TGTGCCAGCAGCCCCCGGGGACAGGGAAAGGATGGCTACACCTTC.

This chain links TRBV5-1 with TRBJ1-1, with D possibly TRBD1 on 6 matching bases. With 4 bases removed from V and 4 bases from J, the gap between germline ends came to 14 bases. The CDR3 length is 14 residues. Germline V lookup: CDR1 SGHRS, CDR2 YFSETQ. CDR3 loop: CASSPPGTSTEAFF. CDR3 nucleotide sequence: TGCGCCAGCAGCCCCCCCGGGACAAGCACTGAAGCTTTCTTT.

In this sample, this clone turned up a few times. For the CDR3, the DNA is TGTGCCAGCAGTGAGAAACAGAAGAGTGAAGCTTTCTTT. It codes for CASSEKQKSEAFF. The chain links TRBV2 to TRBJ1-1; no definite D call. With 3 bases removed from V and 7 bases from J, the gap between germline ends came to 12 bases. Per germline, CDR1 SNHLY and CDR2 FYNNEI. The CDR3 consists of 13 residues.

This clone was recorded a few times. This chain links TRBV4-1 with TRBJ1-1; a possible D gene is TRBD1 (5 bases). The CDR3 loop spans 14 amino acids. CDR1 is MGHRA and CDR2 is YSYEKL in the germline V gene. Trimming removed 2 bases at V and 5 bases at J, with 12 bases between. CDR3 DNA sequence: TGCGCCAGCAGCCAACTAGGGGCTCGGACTGAAGCTTTCTTT. Translated: CASSQLGARTEAFF.

The chain combines TRBV4-3 with TRBJ2-1; D possibly corresponds to TRBD1 (5 bases). The germline V and J ends were trimmed by 0 bases and 0 bases, with 6 bases remaining between them. This CDR3 has 15 residues. CDR1 LGHNA and CDR2 YSLEER come from the germline V gene. The CDR3 loop is CASSQDRASYNEQFF. For the CDR3, the DNA is TGCGCCAGCAGCCAAGACAGGGCCTCCTACAATGAGCAGTTCTTC.

This clone was detected only once. The genes are TRBV15 and TRBJ1-6, with a tentative D call TRBD1 (5 bases). This CDR3 has 14 amino acids. V shed 1 base and J shed 7 bases, with 8 bases lying between them. Germline loops: CDR1 LNHNV, CDR2 YYDKDF (reference sequence). The CDR3 spells CATSRGPGNSPLHF. The CDR3 nucleotides read TGTGCCACCAGCAGAGGTCCAGGGAATTCACCCCTCCACTTT.

This clone was seen a single time. V and J are TRBV28 and TRBJ2-1; the match to TRBD2 covers 11 bases. With 6 bases clipped from V and 8 bases from J, the junction kept 3 bases outside the gene matches. Germline values: CDR1 MDHEN, CDR2 SYDVKM. The CDR3 is made up of 13 amino acids. The CDR3 DNA reads TGTGCCAGCAGGACTAGCGGGGCTTATGAGCAGTTCTTC. Protein sequence: CASRTSGAYEQFF.

The chain combines TRBV9 with TRBJ1-6; D possibly corresponds to TRBD1 (5 bases). The germline V gene has CDR1 SGDLS and CDR2 YYNGEE. The CDR3 totals 16 residues. Trimming shortened V by 3 bases and J by 0 bases, and 10 bases separated the two germline ends. The DNA for the CDR3 is TGTGCCAGCAGCGACCGACAGAGCTCCTATAATTCACCCCTCCACTTT. Protein sequence: CASSDRQSSYNSPLHF.

The CDR3 is CASNLYRDIRAEAFF. The CDR3 nucleotides are TGTGCCAGCAATTTGTACCGGGACATCCGCGCTGAAGCTTTCTTT. V and J are TRBV28 and TRBJ1-1; the D gene is possibly TRBD1 (6 bases). Germline CDR1 reads MDHEN; CDR2 reads SYDVKM. Trimming removed 7 bases from V and 6 bases from J, with 21 bases in between. The CDR3 is 15 residues long.

This clone appeared once. This chain uses TRBV7-2 with TRBJ1-2; 7 nucleotides line up with TRBD1. Germline CDR1 is SGHTA and CDR2 is FQGNSA. V dropped 0 bases and J dropped 7; count of bases not matched to a gene: 11. CDR3 size: 16 residues. The CDR3 sequence: CASSLAWTGLNTGYTF. CDR3 sequence (DNA): TGTGCCAGCAGCTTAGCGTGGACAGGTCTAAACACTGGCTACACCTTC.

V gene TRBV10-1 combines with J gene TRBJ2-7; D may be TRBD2 (5 bases). The germline V gene encodes CDR1 WNHNN and CDR2 SYGVQD (reference sequence). V lost 7 bases to trimming and J lost 3 bases, with 19 bases between them. This CDR3 region has 15 residues. CDR3 in amino acids: CASTNPPGLVYEQYF. In DNA, the CDR3 is TGCGCCAGCACAAACCCCCCCGGACTCGTCTACGAGCAGTACTTC.

This clone was seen just once. V gene TRBV2 combines with J gene TRBJ1-3; D unclear. Trimming pared 4 bases from V and 0 bases from J, leaving 13 bases between. CDR3 size: 16 residues. CDR1 is SNHLY, CDR2 FYNNEI, per germline. Written as DNA, the CDR3 is TGTGCCAGCAGTGTCAACAGTCGCCACTCTGGAAACACCATATATTTT. Protein: CASSVNSRHSGNTIYF.

The chain joins TRBV12-3 or TRBV12-4 to TRBJ2-3; D unclear. The CDR3 runs to 11 residues. Trimming took 6 bases from V and 2 from J, leaving 3 bases between them. DNA of the CDR3: TGTGCCAGCAGCTACACAGATACGCAGTATTTT. Translating gives CASSYTDTQYF.

This chain uses TRBV5-4 with TRBJ2-5; maybe TRBD1 (5 bases). The CDR3 has 13 residues. Germline V gene lookup returns CDR1 SGHNT and CDR2 YYREEE (reference sequence). V lost 0 bases to trimming and J lost 4 bases, with 7 bases between them. CDR3 nucleotide sequence: TGTGCCAGCAGCTTGGCCAGGGTAGAGACCCAGTACTTC. It yields the protein CASSLARVETQYF. The complete variable domain, with remaining parts taken from reference TRBV5-4 and TRBJ2-5, reads ETGVTQSPTHLIKTRGQQVTLRCSSQSGHNTVSWYQQALGQGPQFIFQYYREEENGRGNFPPRFSGLQFPNYSSELNVNALELDDSALYLCASSLARVETQYFGPGTRLLVL.

V usage is TRBV27 and J usage is TRBJ2-4, with a weak D call TRBD2 (5 bases). Germline assignment: CDR1 MNHEY and CDR2 SMNVEV (reference sequence). The CDR3 totals 15 residues. The ends were cut back, 10 bases at V and 3 bases at J, with 19 bases in the middle. DNA for the CDR3: TGTGCCACTCGACCGGGGTGGGATCTCAAAAACATTCAGTACTTC. It translates to CATRPGWDLKNIQYF.

The gene calls are TRBV21-1 and TRBJ1-5. TRBV21-1 is described as a pseudogene. The CDR3 covers 16 residues. The CDR3 nucleotides are TGTGCCAGCAGCACTAGACTGAAATGGGGCAATCAGCCCCAGCATTTT. It yields the protein CASSTRLKWGNQPQHF.

J is TRBJ1-1 and V is TRBV10-3; D is possibly TRBD1 (6 bases). The CDR3 totals 13 residues. From germline, CDR1 is ENHRY and CDR2 SYGVKD. The V end was cut by 4 bases, the J end by 3 bases, with 9 bases between. Written as DNA, the CDR3 is TGTGCCATCAGTGTACCAGGGGACACTGAAGCTTTCTTT. Translated, it gives CAISVPGDTEAFF.

Only a few counts were recorded for this clone. V is TRBV5-8 and J is TRBJ1-1; 10 nucleotides line up with TRBD1. Germline trimming cut 5 bases from V and 3 bases from J; bases unmatched to any gene: 13. There are 17 residues in the CDR3. Germline V gives CDR1 SGHTS, CDR2 YDEGEE. CDR3 sequence: CASRKTGGERGYTEAFF. Written as DNA, the CDR3 is TGTGCCAGCAGGAAGACAGGGGGCGAACGGGGATACACTGAAGCTTTCTTT.

The V call is TRBV9, the J call TRBJ2-3; D uncertain. CDR1 is SGDLS and CDR2 is YYNGEE in the germline V gene. CDR3 size: 15 residues. Trimming cost V 2 bases and J 0 bases, with 10 bases left between them. The CDR3 is CASSVFPGSTDTQYF. The CDR3 bases are TGTGCCAGCAGCGTTTTCCCAGGCAGCACAGATACGCAGTATTTT.

The gene calls are TRBV18 and TRBJ1-4; perhaps TRBD1 as D (5 bases). The CDR3 has 16 amino acids. Trimming stripped 4 bases from V and 0 bases from J, with 12 bases between. Germline V gives CDR1 KGHSH, CDR2 LQKENI. The CDR3: CASSRAGHATNEKLFF. Written as DNA, the CDR3 is TGTGCCAGCTCACGGGCAGGGCATGCAACTAATGAAAAACTGTTTTTT.

This rearrangement joins TRBV4-1 to TRBJ1-5, with D perhaps TRBD1 (6 bases). V was pared by 2 bases and J by 9 bases, with 11 bases between. Germline CDR1 is MGHRA and CDR2 is YSYEKL. The CDR3 is made up of 13 amino acids. In DNA, the CDR3 is TGCGCCAGCAGCCAAATCAGGGGAAGGCCCCAGCATTTT. Translated: CASSQIRGRPQHF.

The chain carries TRBV6-5 and TRBJ1-2, with 7 positions matching TRBD1. Germline V gene sequence: CDR1 MNHEY, CDR2 SVGAGI. The CDR3 sequence is 16 residues long. The V and J ends lost 2 bases and 5 bases, in that order; junction bases with no gene match: 11. DNA for the CDR3: TGTGCCAGCAGTTACAACCTAGGAGGGGGCGAGTATGGCTACACCTTC. Its translation: CASSYNLGGGEYGYTF.

This sequence joins TRBV5-4 and TRBJ1-1; no reliable D call. V lost 0 bases to trimming and J lost 4 bases, with 7 bases between them. Germline lookup yields CDR1 SGHNT and CDR2 YYREEE (reference sequence). CDR3 length: 13 amino acids. CDR3 amino acids: CASSLDVVTEAFF. As DNA, the CDR3 is TGTGCCAGCAGCTTGGATGTCGTCACTGAAGCTTTCTTT.

The chain is built from TRBV28 and TRBJ1-3; D is possibly TRBD1 (5 bases). Trimming cost V 2 bases and J 6 bases, with 8 bases left between them. The germline V gene encodes CDR1 MDHEN and CDR2 SYDVKM. This CDR3 region has 13 residues. This chain's CDR3 is CASSLARVNTIYF. Written as DNA, the CDR3 is TGTGCCAGCAGTTTAGCCAGGGTAAACACCATATATTTT.

J is TRBJ2-1 and V is TRBV11-3, with 13 nucleotides matching TRBD2. CDR3 length equals 21 residues. Germline V gives CDR1 SGHNT, CDR2 YENEEA. V was clipped by 0 bases and J by 3 bases; unmatched bases: 14. CDR3 amino acids: CASSLDFGIGLAGEIYNEQFF. In DNA, the CDR3 is TGTGCCAGCAGCTTAGATTTTGGTATAGGACTAGCGGGAGAAATCTACAATGAGCAGTTCTTC.

CDR3 protein: CASSFGTSGTYEQYF. The CDR3 DNA is TGTGCCAGTAGTTTCGGGACTAGCGGAACATACGAGCAGTACTTC. This chain joins TRBV19 and TRBJ2-7, with 11 nucleotides matching TRBD2. The germline gives CDR1 LNHDA, CDR2 SQIVND (reference sequence). CDR3 length: 15 amino acids. After removal of 5 bases from V and 4 bases from J, the junction contained 7 bases not matched to a gene. Drawing the rest from reference TRBV19 and TRBJ2-7, the complete variable domain is DGGITQSPKYLFRKEGQNVTLSCEQNLNHDAMYWYRQDPGQGLRLIYYSQIVNDFQKGDIAEGYSVSREKKESFPLTVTSAQKNPTAFYLCASSFGTSGTYEQYFGPGTRLTVT.

V usage is TRBV5-4 and J usage is TRBJ2-7, with a tentative D call TRBD2 (6 bases). V was shortened by 4 bases and J by 0 bases, with 23 bases between the two germline ends. CDR3 length: 18 amino acids. Germline CDR1 SGHNT, CDR2 YYREEE (reference sequence). CDR3: CASSLYLGAGRNSYEQYF. The CDR3 DNA sequence: TGTGCCAGCAGCCTCTACTTGGGTGCGGGGAGAAACTCCTACGAGCAGTACTTC.

In this sample, this clone turned up once. This chain links TRBV9 with TRBJ1-1; TRBD1 is a possible D gene (6 bases). The CDR3 has 20 amino acids. The V end lost 3 bases, the J end lost 8 bases, and 35 bases lay between the germline ends. Germline lookup yields CDR1 SGDLS and CDR2 YYNGEE. The CDR3 loop reads CASSDNPRLTPTGQLSEAFF. DNA for the CDR3: TGTGCCAGCAGCGACAACCCCCGCCTGACCCCAACAGGGCAACTCTCCGAAGCTTTCTTT.

The chain couples TRBV29-1 to TRBJ1-1; D possibly corresponds to TRBD1 (5 bases). CDR3 length: 14 residues. With 3 bases removed from V and 0 bases from J, the gap between germline ends came to 11 bases. Germline V gene data show CDR1 as SQVTM and CDR2 as ANQGSEA. The CDR3 nucleotides are TGCAGCGTTGACTGGGGGGGGATGAACACTGAAGCTTTCTTT. This encodes CSVDWGGMNTEAFF.

V usage is TRBV2 and J usage is TRBJ2-3; 7 positions match TRBD1. The V segment lost 5 bases and the J segment 6 bases; nucleotides outside the gene matches: 11. The length of the CDR3 is 15 residues. Germline CDR1 and CDR2: SNHLY and FYNNEI. The CDR3 nucleotides read TGTGCCAGCAGTACCCTAGACAGGGCCTCGGATACGCAGTATTTT. It encodes CASSTLDRASDTQYF.